These T cell receptor beta chains were read from a single sample in a study of blood T cell repertoires in COVID-19. Sequencing used immunoSEQ multiplex PCR; TCRdb keeps in-frame clones, though not all of them. Seen here are 100,000 to 150,000 clones, about 88% observed once, and the top ten hold 2.4%. Sequencing input: PBMCs or T cells enriched from blood (not recorded which). All receptors come from a man aged 40-50 years with acute COVID-19. CDR3s include the opening cysteine and the closing phenylalanine or tryptophan. D genes are given only for firm matches. Size values are once, few and many counts, or a class for expanded clones, and some rows have none.

D	V	J	size	DNA	CDR3
-	TRBV24-1	TRBJ2-3	-	TGTGCCACCAGTAACGGTTTCACAGATACGCAGTATTTT	CATSNGFTDTQYF
-	TRBV9	TRBJ1-2	-	TGTGCCAGCAGCGTAGGGCAGGTTTATGGCTACACCTTC	CASSVGQVYGYTF
TRBD1	TRBV5-4	TRBJ2-5	-	TGTGCCAGCAGTCACCGGGACAGTCAAGAGACCCAGTACTTC	CASSHRDSQETQYF
-	TRBV28	TRBJ2-7	-	TGTGCCAGCCGGACGACAGGCCTTTCCTACGAGCAGTACTTC	CASRTTGLSYEQYF
TRBD2	TRBV27	TRBJ2-7	-	TGTGCCAGCAGTGACGGACTAGCGGGAGTAGGCGAGCAGTACTTC	CASSDGLAGVGEQYF
TRBD1	TRBV28	TRBJ2-7	-	TGTGCCAGCAGTTACCTTGACAGGGCCGCTCACTACGAGCAGTACTTC	CASSYLDRAAHYEQYF
-	TRBV6-5	TRBJ2-7	-	TGTGCCAGCAGTTACTCATCAGCGCCCGACTACGAGCAGTACTTC	CASSYSSAPDYEQYF
TRBD2	TRBV2	TRBJ2-2	-	TGTGCCAGCAGTGAGTCTAGCGGGGGGACCACCGGGGAGCTGTTTTTT	CASSESSGGTTGELFF
-	TRBV9	TRBJ1-2	-	TGTGCCAGCAGCGCACGGCTCCCGGGGGATGGCTACACCTTC	CASSARLPGDGYTF
-	TRBV9	TRBJ1-3	few	TGTGCCAGCAGCGCGAGGTCTTTCTCTGGAAACACCATATATTTT	CASSARSFSGNTIYF
-	TRBV30	TRBJ1-2	-	TGTGCCTGGACACCGCGGGACTATGGCTACACCTTC	CAWTPRDYGYTF
-	TRBV6-5	TRBJ1-2	-	TGTGCCAGCAGTTCGACCCAGGCGGGGGACCTTGGCTACACCTTC	CASSSTQAGDLGYTF
-	TRBV7-9	TRBJ1-5	few	TGTGCCAGCAGCTTAGGGCAGGGCAATCAGCCCCAGCATTTT	CASSLGQGNQPQHF
TRBD2	TRBV11-2	TRBJ2-7	-	TGTGCCAGCAGCTCCGGGACTAGCGGGAGAGGGAGGAGGGACGAGCAGTACTTC	CASSSGTSGRGRRDEQYF
-	TRBV6-5	TRBJ1-4	once	TGTGCCAGCAGTAGGGGAAGTGAAAAACTGTTTTTT	CASSRGSEKLFF
-	TRBV18	TRBJ2-2	-	TGTGCCAGCTCACCGGGGGGGCAGCGGGAGCTGTTTTTT	CASSPGGQRELFF
-	TRBV27	TRBJ2-1	-	TGTGCCAGCAGTTTAGCCTCTAGCTCCTACAATGAGCAGTTCTTC	CASSLASSSYNEQFF
TRBD2	TRBV5-1	TRBJ2-7	-	TGCGCCAGCAGCCCCGTCAAGGTAGCGGGAGCCCGTATCGACGAGCAGTACTTC	CASSPVKVAGARIDEQYF
-	TRBV12-3/TRBV12-4	TRBJ1-2	-	TGTGCCAGCAGTTTATCCAGGGTAGAGTCCCTCACCTTC	CASSLSRVESLTF
-	TRBV18	TRBJ2-7	few	TGTGCCAGCTCACCAGGGCTAGCTTCCTACGAGCAGTACTTC	CASSPGLASYEQYF
TRBD1	TRBV19	TRBJ2-5	-	TGTGCCAGTAGTTCCTATGGGACAGGGGATCAAGAGACCCAGTACTTC	CASSSYGTGDQETQYF
TRBD1	TRBV6-4	TRBJ1-1	-	TGTGCCAGCAGGACCCAGGGGGCAGGCACTGAAGCTTTCTTT	CASRTQGAGTEAFF
-	TRBV5-1	TRBJ1-6	few	TGCGCCAGCAGCTTGCTTGCGGGGGTGGGACTCAATTCACCCCTCCACTTT	CASSLLAGVGLNSPLHF
TRBD1	TRBV29-1	TRBJ1-1	-	TGCAGCGTTGCCTCGGACAGGAATGAAGCTTTCTTT	CSVASDRNEAFF
TRBD2	TRBV2	TRBJ2-7	-	TGTGCCAGCACAACTAGCGGAGGACGGGGCGAGCAGTACTTC	CASTTSGGRGEQYF
-	TRBV28	TRBJ1-2	few	TGTGCCAGCCCTGGGGGGGGGCGAGACTATGGCTACACCTTC	CASPGGGRDYGYTF
TRBD1	TRBV29-1	TRBJ1-1	few	TGCAGCGTTGGACAGGGCGGGTTGAACACTGAAGCTTTCTTT	CSVGQGGLNTEAFF
-	TRBV19	TRBJ1-5	-	TGTGCCAGTAGTATAGATGACAGTGGCAATCAGCCCCAGCATTTT	CASSIDDSGNQPQHF
-	TRBV6-5	TRBJ1-5	-	TGTGTGGTGTCGAGGGATAGCAATCAGCCCCAGCATTTT	CVVSRDSNQPQHF
TRBD1	TRBV5-1	TRBJ2-7	once	TGCGCCAGCAGCCAGACAGGGGATCAAAGTGAGCAGTACTTC	CASSQTGDQSEQYF
-	TRBV5-3	TRBJ1-1	-	TGTGCCATCCCATTGGTGGAGGGCGAGGGAACTGAAGCTTTCTTT	CAIPLVEGEGTEAFF
-	TRBV11-1	TRBJ1-4	-	TGTGCCAGCAGCTTATCGATAGGGGGAAAACTGTTTTTT	CASSLSIGGKLFF
-	TRBV4-2	TRBJ2-7	-	TGTGCCAGCAGCCAAGTTGCCGGGTATCCCATCTTC	CASSQVAGYPIF
-	TRBV7-9	TRBJ2-7	-	TGTGCCAGCAGCTTAGCGCGCCCAGCCGGGGGGCAGTACTTC	CASSLARPAGGQYF
TRBD2	TRBV24-1	TRBJ2-3	once	TGTGCCACCAGTGATTGGGGCGGGAGGGCATCTGATACGCAGTATTTT	CATSDWGGRASDTQYF
-	TRBV5-1	TRBJ1-3	few	TGCGCCAGCAGCCCACTCCCGGACAGAAGCGCTTGGGACACCATATATTTT	CASSPLPDRSAWDTIYF
-	TRBV18	TRBJ1-1	-	TGTGCCAGCTCACCGAGGGGGGGGACCACTGAAGCTTTCTTT	CASSPRGGTTEAFF
-	TRBV7-9	TRBJ2-2	-	TGTGCCAGCAACCCCCCCGGCGGGACGAACACCGGGGAGCTGTTTTTT	CASNPPGGTNTGELFF
TRBD2	TRBV3-1/TRBV3-2	TRBJ2-2	many	TGTGCCAGCAGCCGCGGACGGACTAGCGGGGGAACGAACACCGGGGAGCTGTTTTTT	CASSRGRTSGGTNTGELFF
-	TRBV14	TRBJ1-6	-	TGTGCCAGCAGCCCCGGGAACTCACCCCTCCACTTT	CASSPGNSPLHF
-	TRBV5-6	TRBJ1-5	-	TGTGCCAGCAGCTTGGGGGGGAGGGATCAGCCCCAGCATTTT	CASSLGGRDQPQHF
-	TRBV6-5	TRBJ2-7	-	TGTGCCAGCAGACAGGGCCCCACCTACGAGCAGTACTTC	CASRQGPTYEQYF
-	TRBV19	TRBJ2-3	-	TGTGCCAGTAGTACTAGGGAGATTTGGGATACGCAGTATTTT	CASSTREIWDTQYF
TRBD1	TRBV5-1	TRBJ1-3	once	TGCGCCAGCAGCACAGGGGGCGACGGAAACACCATATATTTT	CASSTGGDGNTIYF
TRBD2	TRBV3-1/TRBV3-2	TRBJ2-3	-	TGTGCCAGCAGCCTCCGGACTAGCGGGAGGGGCACAGATACGCAGTATTTT	CASSLRTSGRGTDTQYF
TRBD1	TRBV19	TRBJ2-3	-	TGTGCCAGTGCCGGGACAGTATCCGATACGCAGTATTTT	CASAGTVSDTQYF
-	TRBV6-6	TRBJ1-1	-	TGTGCCAGCAGCCAGGCTCGAGCTTTCTTT	CASSQARAFF
TRBD1	TRBV28	TRBJ2-3	-	TGTGCCAGCAGTAAGACAGGGGCCGGAGATACGCAGTATTTT	CASSKTGAGDTQYF
-	TRBV9	TRBJ2-3	-	TGTGCCAGCAGCCCGGGACTCGCAGATACGCAGTATTTT	CASSPGLADTQYF
-	TRBV28	TRBJ2-1	-	TGTGCCAGCAGCACCGACAGGACCTACAATGAGCAGTTCTTC	CASSTDRTYNEQFF
TRBD1	TRBV27	TRBJ2-7	few	TGTGCCACCTCGACAGGGCTCACCTACGAGCAGTACTTC	CATSTGLTYEQYF
-	TRBV6-1	TRBJ1-2	-	TGTGCCAGCAGTGAAGGGACTGATAACTATGGCTACACCTTC	CASSEGTDNYGYTF